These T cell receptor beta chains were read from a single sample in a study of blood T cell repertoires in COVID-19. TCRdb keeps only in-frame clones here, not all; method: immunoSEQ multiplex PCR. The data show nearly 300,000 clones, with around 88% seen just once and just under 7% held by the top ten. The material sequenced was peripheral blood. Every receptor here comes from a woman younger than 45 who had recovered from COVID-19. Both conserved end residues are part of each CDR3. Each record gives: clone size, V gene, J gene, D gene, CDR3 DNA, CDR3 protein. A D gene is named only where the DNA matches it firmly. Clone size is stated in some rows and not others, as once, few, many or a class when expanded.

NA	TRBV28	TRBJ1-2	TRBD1	TGTGCCAGCAGTAAAGGGACAGGGCCTGGCTACACCTTC	CASSKGTGPGYTF
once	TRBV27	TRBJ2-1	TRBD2	TGTGCCAGCAGCATTTGGGGAGCGGGGGGGACCTACAATGAGCAGTTCTTC	CASSIWGAGGTYNEQFF
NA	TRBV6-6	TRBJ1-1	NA	TGTGCCAGCAAGGTGTGGGGGGTAAACACTGAAGCTTTCTTT	CASKVWGVNTEAFF
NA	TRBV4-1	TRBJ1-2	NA	TGCGCCAGCAGCCAAATTGCGGGCGTCTATGGCTACACCTTC	CASSQIAGVYGYTF
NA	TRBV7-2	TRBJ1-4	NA	TGTGCCAGCAGCTTAGTGGCAACAGGGAGTTATAATGAAAAACTGTTTTTT	CASSLVATGSYNEKLFF
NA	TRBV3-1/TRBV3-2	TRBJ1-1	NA	TGTGCCAGCAGCCAAGCGAGAACAGCTGGTGACACTGAAGCTTTCTTT	CASSQARTAGDTEAFF
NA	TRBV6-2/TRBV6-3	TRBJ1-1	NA	TGTGCCAGCAGTCTGGAGGGAGGCACTGAAGCTTTCTTT	CASSLEGGTEAFF
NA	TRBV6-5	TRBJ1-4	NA	TGTGCCAGCAGTCAGGCAGGGGCAACTAATGAAAAACTGTTTTTT	CASSQAGATNEKLFF
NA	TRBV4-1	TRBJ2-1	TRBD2	TGCGCCAGCAGCCAGGACGCCTCCGGGAGGAATGAGCAGTTCTTC	CASSQDASGRNEQFF
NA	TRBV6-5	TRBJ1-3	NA	TGTGCCAGCAGTACCAGGGACATCGGAAACACCATATATTTT	CASSTRDIGNTIYF
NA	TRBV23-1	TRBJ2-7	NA	TGCGCCAGCAGTCGTCCTTGGAATACGCGAGGGTTCTCCTACGAGCAGTACTTC	CASSRPWNTRGFSYEQYF
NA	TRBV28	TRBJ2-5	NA	TGTGCCAGCAGTTTTGGGGGCCTAGGAGAGACCCAGTACTTC	CASSFGGLGETQYF
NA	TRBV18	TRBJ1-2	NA	TGTGCCAGCTCATCCGGGACAAACTATTATGGCTACACCTTC	CASSSGTNYYGYTF
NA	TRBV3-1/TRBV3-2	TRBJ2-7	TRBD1	TGTGCCAGCAGCCAAGAAGGCGGGGGACAGGGTCCTTACGAGCAGTACTTC	CASSQEGGGQGPYEQYF
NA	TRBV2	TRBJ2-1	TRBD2	TGTGCCAGCAGTGCGGAGCGGGGGGGTGGTCGGGAGCAGTTCTTC	CASSAERGGGREQFF
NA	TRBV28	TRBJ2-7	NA	TGTGCCAGCAGGGGGACAATTCCCTCCTACGAGCAGTACTTC	CASRGTIPSYEQYF
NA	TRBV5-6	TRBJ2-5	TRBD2	TGTGCCAGCAGCCGTCTCGGACTAGCGGGGCGAGAGACCCAGTACTTC	CASSRLGLAGRETQYF
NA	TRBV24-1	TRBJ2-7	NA	TGTGCCACCACCGCCAGGACAACCCCCTACGAGCAGTACTTC	CATTARTTPYEQYF